The clone carrying this TCR beta chain has only a few counts. The antigen remains unidentified. The data were obtained in a study of beta chain features in type 1 diabetes. The study's findings and limits: Shortening of TCRB CDR3s, moderate but significant, appeared in all four CD4+ subsets of Type 1 diabetes patients.

The isolated RNA, all of it, was reverse transcribed, so expressed TCRB transcripts were what got sequenced. Here immunoSEQ multiplex PCR was the method, and the copy in TCRdb shows in-frame clones only, minus some. The sample has 350,000 or so clones, around 20% seen once. This TCR was sampled from a woman aged 18-30 years in good health. Material for sequencing was naive CD4+ T cells from blood.

CDR3 coding DNA: TGTGCCAGCAGTTACGAGGCGGGGTCTTTGCAGTATTTT. It specifies CASSYEAGSLQYF. The chain combines TRBV6-5 with TRBJ2-3; TRBD2 might be the D (6 bases). The CDR3 loop spans 13 amino acids. Trimming removed 2 bases from V and 11 bases from J, with 14 bases in between. The V gene's germline CDR1 is MNHEY and CDR2 SVGAGI.